The text below deals with one T cell receptor beta chain. CDR1 LNHDA and CDR2 SQIVND come from the germline V gene (reference sequence). The CDR3 has 16 residues. V was shortened by 5 bases and J by 4 bases, with 20 bases between the two germline ends. This entry is derived from a study of cytomegalovirus exposure and HLA in healthy donors. The PCR had 60 Vbeta and 13 Jbeta primers. Libraries were prepared by immunoSEQ multiplex PCR; TCRdb keeps only in-frame clonotypes and omits some of them. This table has 150,000 to 200,000 clones, more than 60% appearing once. The TCR originated in a male donor in good health and CMV-seronegative. The sample consisted of PBMCs. The chain uses TRBV19 and TRBJ1-1; D possibly corresponds to TRBD1 (6 bases). CDR3 protein: CASSLSGTGRGTEAFF. In DNA form, the CDR3 reads TGTGCCAGTAGTTTATCTGGTACAGGGCGAGGCACTGAAGCTTTCTTT.